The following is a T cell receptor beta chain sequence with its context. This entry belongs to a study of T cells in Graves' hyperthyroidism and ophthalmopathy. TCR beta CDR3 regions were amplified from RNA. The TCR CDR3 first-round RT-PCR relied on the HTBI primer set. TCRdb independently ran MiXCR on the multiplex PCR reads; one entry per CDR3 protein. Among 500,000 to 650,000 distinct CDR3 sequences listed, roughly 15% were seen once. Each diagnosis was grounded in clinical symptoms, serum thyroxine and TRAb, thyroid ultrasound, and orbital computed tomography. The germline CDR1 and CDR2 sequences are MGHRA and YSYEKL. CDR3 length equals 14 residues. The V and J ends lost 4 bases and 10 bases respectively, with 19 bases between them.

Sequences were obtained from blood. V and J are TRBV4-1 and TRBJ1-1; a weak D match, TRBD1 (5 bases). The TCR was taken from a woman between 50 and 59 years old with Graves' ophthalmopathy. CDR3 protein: CASSLIGGDVGAFF. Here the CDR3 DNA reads TGCGCCAGCAGCCTCATTGGGGGGGATGTGGGAGCTTTCTTT.